This entry describes one T cell receptor beta chain. Its recognized antigen is unknown. The sample holds no much larger clone one base away, and base qualities are not on file. The sample's time point label, decoded: 40 to 45 days after influenza vaccine administration. CDR1 and CDR2 are read off the germline V gene as MDHEN and SYDVKM. Relative to germline, V is 3 bases shorter and J is 1 base shorter, with 4 bases between their ends. CDR3 length: 13 amino acids, cysteine to phenylalanine. Just CDR3 DNA is preserved here, 39 bases in frame from base 1. This sample was taken from a study of response to subunit inactivated influenza vaccine (dated by TCRdb to 2016 to 2018). In terms of the full investigation: To follow how T cells responded to a trivalent subunit inactivated influenza vaccine, the researchers relied on deep quantitative profiling of the T cell receptor repertoire. The paper's findings and limits, for the study overall: It was suggested by the authors that each seasonal influenza vaccination may recruit only a limited number of new T cells.

Library preparation employed RT-PCR. Sequencer: Illumina HiSeq 2500. TCRdb reanalyzed the raw reads on its own, using fastp at Q25 for trimming and MiXCR for clone calling, and kept in-frame beta chains. Rows are unified per CDR3 protein, each entry keeping the most common DNA and genes. For this sample the table gives around 500,000 distinct CDR3 sequences, of which around 9.9% were detected only once. The ten top clones hold 10% to 15% of the sample. This chain joins TRBV28 to TRBJ2-1; a confident D gene designation cannot be given. The sequence was obtained from a man in his fifties who received an inactivated influenza vaccine. Donor details come from another sample of the same person, matched by shared clones. Here the sequenced sample was PBMCs from blood, taken around seven weeks after vaccination. The CDR3 here reads CASSFFSYNEQFF. The nucleotide sequence reads as follows: TGTGCCAGCAGTTTCTTTTCCTACAATGAGCAGTTCTTC.